The present entry profiles one T cell receptor (beta chain) with its context. This sample is drawn from a study of blood T cell repertoires in COVID-19. Profiling relied on immunoSEQ multiplex PCR, and the TCRdb table lists in-frame clones only, not all of them. The sample lists about 200,000 clones, 70% to 80% occurring once. The CDR3 extends over 15 amino acids. J lost 2 bases, V lost 5 bases, and 9 bases had no gene match. Germline CDR1 SGHTS, CDR2 YDEGEE. The rearrangement links TRBV5-8 to TRBJ2-5; 7 nucleotides match TRBD1. Sequencing was carried out using peripheral blood. The sequence was obtained from a woman in her 40s with COVID-19, enrolled during active disease. Here the CDR3 reads CASRRGLSGQETQYF. CDR3 DNA: TGTGCCAGCAGGAGGGGGCTAAGCGGTCAAGAGACCCAGTACTTC. The full variable domain, completed using reference TRBV5-8 and TRBJ2-5, is EAGVTQSPTHLIKTRGQQATLRCSPISGHTSVYWYQQALGLGLQFLLWYDEGEERNRGNFPPRFSGRQFPNYSSELNVNALELEDSALYLCASRRGLSGQETQYFGPGTRLLVL.